Listed below are T cell receptor beta chains from one sample, sequenced in a study of OX40 agonist ivuxolimab in advanced cancers. The protocol was immunoSEQ multiplex PCR, while the TCRdb copy is restricted to in-frame clones and leaves out a portion. This sample has fewer than 70,000 clones, with roughly 85% found just once. The sample consisted of CD4+ or CD8+ T cells sorted from blood, taken in a trial of the OX40 agonist ivuxolimab. The receptors come from an adult with an advanced solid tumor such as melanoma, head and neck, liver or kidney cancer. The CDR3 runs from the conserved cysteine through the conserved F or W. Fields, in order: J gene, D gene, V gene, CDR3 length, clone size, CDR3 protein, CDR3 DNA. D genes are given only for firm matches. Size is omitted from some rows. Given values are once, few, many or a class for expanded clones.

>TRBJ1-5|.|TRBV27|16|.
CASSSDSLYSNQPQHF
TGTGCCAGCAGTTCCGACAGCCTTTATAGCAATCAGCCCCAGCATTTT
>TRBJ1-3|TRBD1|TRBV30|13|.
CACSTGPGNTIYF
TGTGCCTGCTCGACAGGGCCTGGAAACACCATATATTTT
>TRBJ2-1|TRBD2|TRBV19|17|.
CASSSQTSGISYNEQFF
TGTGCCAGTAGTAGTCAGACTAGCGGGATTTCCTACAATGAGCAGTTCTTC
>TRBJ1-2|.|TRBV19|13|.
CASSIGGFVGYTF
TGTGCCAGTAGTATTGGGGGTTTTGTCGGCTACACCTTC
>TRBJ1-4|TRBD1|TRBV4-1|16|.
CASSQDQGAQGEKLFF
TGCGCCAGCAGCCAAGATCAGGGGGCGCAAGGTGAAAAACTGTTTTTT
>TRBJ2-3|.|TRBV27|14|.
CASSLQGRTDTQYF
TGTGCCAGCAGTTTACAGGGCCGCACAGATACGCAGTATTTT
>TRBJ2-5|.|TRBV30|14|.
CAWRGSTRRETQYF
TGTGCCTGGAGGGGTTCAACCAGGCGGGAGACCCAGTACTTC
>TRBJ2-1|.|TRBV5-1|16|.
CASSRYSGQGHNEQFF
TGCGCCAGCAGCCGATATTCGGGTCAGGGACACAATGAGCAGTTCTTC
>TRBJ1-5|.|TRBV6-4|13|few
CASSEGVNQPQHF
TGTGCCAGCAGTGAAGGGGTAAACCAGCCCCAGCATTTT
>TRBJ1-2|.|TRBV30|11|.
CAWIFGYGYTF
TGTGCCTGGATCTTTGGATATGGCTACACCTTC
>TRBJ2-7|TRBD2|TRBV7-8|15|.
CASSNKRTSNYEQYF
TGTGCCAGCAGCAATAAAAGGACTAGCAACTACGAGCAGTACTTC
>TRBJ1-2|TRBD1|TRBV18|14|.
CASSPGQVQGGYTF
TGTGCCAGCTCACCGGGACAGGTCCAAGGGGGCTACACCTTC
>TRBJ1-2|.|TRBV5-6|15|once
CASSLAGTLERGYTF
TGTGCCAGCAGCTTGGCCGGGACCCTAGAGAGGGGCTACACCTTC
>TRBJ2-4|.|TRBV20-1|10|.
CSALGDIQYF
TGCAGTGCGCTGGGAGACATTCAGTACTTC
>TRBJ2-2|TRBD1|TRBV7-3|13|few
CASSHRGTGELFF
TGTGCCAGCAGCCACAGGGGAACCGGGGAGCTGTTTTTT
>TRBJ2-1|.|TRBV27|14|.
CASSSKTTGGEQFF
TGTGCCAGCAGTTCTAAGACGACGGGCGGGGAGCAGTTCTTC
>TRBJ2-7|TRBD1|TRBV11-2|15|.
CASSLDRGPTYEQYF
TGTGCCAGCAGCTTGGACAGGGGGCCAACCTACGAGCAGTACTTC
>TRBJ2-3|.|TRBV30|15|.
CAWSVFDSSTDTQYF
TGTGCCTGGAGTGTATTTGACAGTAGCACAGATACGCAGTATTTT
>TRBJ2-5|TRBD2|TRBV10-3|14|.
CAISATSGQETQYF
TGTGCCATCAGTGCGACTAGCGGCCAAGAGACCCAGTACTTC
>TRBJ2-5|.|TRBV20-1|10|.
CSAIKETQYF
TGCAGTGCCATAAAAGAGACCCAGTACTTC
>TRBJ2-5|TRBD2|TRBV7-9|12|.
CASSSGLGVGYF
TGTGCCAGCAGCTCGGGACTAGGGGTGGGGTACTTC
>TRBJ1-2|.|TRBV5-6|14|.
CASTPLDGAYGYTF
TGTGCCAGCACCCCCCTTGACGGGGCCTATGGCTACACCTTC